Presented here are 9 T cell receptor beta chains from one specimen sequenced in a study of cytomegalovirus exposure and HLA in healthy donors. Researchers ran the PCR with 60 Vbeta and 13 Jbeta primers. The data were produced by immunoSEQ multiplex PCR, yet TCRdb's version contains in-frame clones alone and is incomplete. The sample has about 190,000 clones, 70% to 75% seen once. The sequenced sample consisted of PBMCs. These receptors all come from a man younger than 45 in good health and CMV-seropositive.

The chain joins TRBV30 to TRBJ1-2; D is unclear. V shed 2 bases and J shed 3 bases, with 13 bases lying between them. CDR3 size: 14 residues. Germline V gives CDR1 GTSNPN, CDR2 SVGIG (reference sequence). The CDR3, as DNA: TGTGCCTGGAGTATCTCCGGGAGACACTATGGCTACACCTTC. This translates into CAWSISGRHYGYTF.

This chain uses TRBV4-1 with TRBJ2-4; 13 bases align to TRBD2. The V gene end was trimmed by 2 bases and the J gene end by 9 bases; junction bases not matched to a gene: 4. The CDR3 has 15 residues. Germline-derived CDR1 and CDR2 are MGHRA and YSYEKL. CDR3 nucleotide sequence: TGCGCCAGCAGCCAACTGGGACTAGCGGGGAGCATTCAGTACTTC. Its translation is CASSQLGLAGSIQYF.

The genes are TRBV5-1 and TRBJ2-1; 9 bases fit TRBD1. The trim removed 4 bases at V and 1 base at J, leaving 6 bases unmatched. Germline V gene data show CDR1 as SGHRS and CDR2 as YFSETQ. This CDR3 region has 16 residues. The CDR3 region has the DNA TGCGCCAGCAGCCCAACGGGACAGGGTTCCTACAATGAGCAGTTCTTC. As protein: CASSPTGQGSYNEQFF.

CDR3 sequence reads: CASSLDGGPKGNTIYF. The CDR3 bases are TGTGCCAGCAGCTTAGACGGGGGGCCGAAAGGAAACACCATATATTTT. The chain joins TRBV7-9 to TRBJ1-3, with D tentatively TRBD1 (6 bases). Germline CDR1 reads SEHNR; CDR2 reads FQNEAQ (reference sequence). The CDR3 loop spans 16 amino acids. Trimming took off 1 base at V and 4 bases at J, with 14 bases between the two ends.

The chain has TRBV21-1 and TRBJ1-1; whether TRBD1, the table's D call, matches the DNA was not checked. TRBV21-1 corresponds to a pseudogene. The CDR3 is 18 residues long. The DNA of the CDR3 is TGTGCCAGCAGCAAAGCGAGTAAACAGGGGGCTGGGAACACTGAAGCTTTCTTT. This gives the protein CASSKASKQGAGNTEAFF.

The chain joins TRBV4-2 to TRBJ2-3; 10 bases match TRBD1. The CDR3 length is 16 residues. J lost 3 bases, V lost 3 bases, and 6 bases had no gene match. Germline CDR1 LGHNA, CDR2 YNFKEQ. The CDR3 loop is CASSQTGGRRTDTQYF. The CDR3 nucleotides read TGTGCCAGCAGCCAGACAGGGGGCCGGCGAACAGATACGCAGTATTTT.

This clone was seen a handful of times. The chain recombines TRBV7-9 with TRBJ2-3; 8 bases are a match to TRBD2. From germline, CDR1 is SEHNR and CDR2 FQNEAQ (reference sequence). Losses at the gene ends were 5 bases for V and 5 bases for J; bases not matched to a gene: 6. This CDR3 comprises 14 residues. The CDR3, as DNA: TGTGCCAGCAGCCATGCTACTAGCGGAGATACGCAGTATTTT. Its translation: CASSHATSGDTQYF.

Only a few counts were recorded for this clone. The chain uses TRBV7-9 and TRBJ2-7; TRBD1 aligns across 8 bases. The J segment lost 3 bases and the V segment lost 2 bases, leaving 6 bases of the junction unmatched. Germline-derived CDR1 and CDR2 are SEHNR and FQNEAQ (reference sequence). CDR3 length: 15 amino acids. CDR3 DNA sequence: TGTGCCAGCAGCTTACCGGGACAGGCTCTCTACGAGCAGTACTTC. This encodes CASSLPGQALYEQYF.

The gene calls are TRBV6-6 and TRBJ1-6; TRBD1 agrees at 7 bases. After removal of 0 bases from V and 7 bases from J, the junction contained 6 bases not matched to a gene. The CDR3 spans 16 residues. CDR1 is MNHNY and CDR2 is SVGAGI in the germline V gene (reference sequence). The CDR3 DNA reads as TGTGCCAGCAGTTACTCGATCCGGGGACAGAATTCACCCCTCCACTTT. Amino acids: CASSYSIRGQNSPLHF.